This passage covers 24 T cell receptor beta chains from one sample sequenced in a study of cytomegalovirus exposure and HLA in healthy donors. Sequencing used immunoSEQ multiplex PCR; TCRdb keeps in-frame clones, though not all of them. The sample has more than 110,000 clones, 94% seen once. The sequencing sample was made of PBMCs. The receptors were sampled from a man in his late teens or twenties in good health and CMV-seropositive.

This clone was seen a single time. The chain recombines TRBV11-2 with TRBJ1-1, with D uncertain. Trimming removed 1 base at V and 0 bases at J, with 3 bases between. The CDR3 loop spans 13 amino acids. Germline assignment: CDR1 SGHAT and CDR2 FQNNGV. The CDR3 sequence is CASSLALNTEAFF. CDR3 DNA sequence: TGTGCCAGCAGCTTAGCATTGAACACTGAAGCTTTCTTT.

The CDR3: CASSTRPPSYEQYF. The CDR3 DNA sequence: TGCGCCAGCAGCACACGTCCACCATCCTACGAGCAGTACTTC. This chain uses TRBV5-1 with TRBJ2-7; D gene ambiguous. The CDR3 covers 14 residues. Germline values: CDR1 SGHRS, CDR2 YFSETQ. The V end was cut by 4 bases, the J end by 1 base, with 12 bases between.

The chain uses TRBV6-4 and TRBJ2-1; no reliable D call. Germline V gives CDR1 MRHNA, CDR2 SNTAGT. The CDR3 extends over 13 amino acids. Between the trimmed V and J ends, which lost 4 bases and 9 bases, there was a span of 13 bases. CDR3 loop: CASSGSREREQFF. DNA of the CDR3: TGTGCCAGCAGTGGGAGCCGTGAACGTGAGCAGTTCTTC.

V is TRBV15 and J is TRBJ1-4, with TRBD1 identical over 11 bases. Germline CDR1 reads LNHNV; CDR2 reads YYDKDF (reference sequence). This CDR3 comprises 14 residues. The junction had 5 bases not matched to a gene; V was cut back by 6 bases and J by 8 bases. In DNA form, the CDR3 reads TGTGCCACCAGACGGGGACAGGGGGTGGAAAAACTGTTTTTT. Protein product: CATRRGQGVEKLFF.

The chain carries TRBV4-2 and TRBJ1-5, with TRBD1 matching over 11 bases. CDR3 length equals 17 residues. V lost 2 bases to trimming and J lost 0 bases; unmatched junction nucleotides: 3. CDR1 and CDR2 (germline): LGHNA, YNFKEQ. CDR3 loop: CASSQRTGGFSNQPQHF. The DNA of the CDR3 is TGTGCCAGCAGCCAAAGGACAGGGGGCTTTAGCAATCAGCCCCAGCATTTT.

CDR3 loop: CASSFQGNEQFF. DNA of the CDR3: TGCGCCAGCAGCTTCCAGGGCAATGAGCAGTTCTTC. This sequence joins TRBV5-1 and TRBJ2-1; D might be TRBD1 (5 bases). The CDR3 runs to 12 residues. Trimming took 2 bases from V and 6 from J, leaving 6 bases between them. From germline, CDR1 is SGHRS and CDR2 YFSETQ. Together with reference TRBV5-1 and TRBJ2-1, the CDR3 gives the full variable domain: KAGVTQTPRYLIKTRGQQVTLSCSPISGHRSVSWYQQTPGQGLQFLFEYFSETQRNKGNFPGRFSGRQFSNSRSEMNVSTLELGDSALYLCASSFQGNEQFFGPGTRLTVL.

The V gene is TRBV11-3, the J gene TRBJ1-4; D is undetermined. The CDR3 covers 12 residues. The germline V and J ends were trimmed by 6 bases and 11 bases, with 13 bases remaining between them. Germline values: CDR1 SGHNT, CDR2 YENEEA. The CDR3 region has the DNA TGTGCCAGCAGTGGACCGCGAGGGAAACTGTTTTTT. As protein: CASSGPRGKLFF.

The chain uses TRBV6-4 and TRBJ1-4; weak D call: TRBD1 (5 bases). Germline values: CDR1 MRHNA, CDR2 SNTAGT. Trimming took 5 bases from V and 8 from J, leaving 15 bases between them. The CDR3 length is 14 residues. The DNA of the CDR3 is TGTGCCAGCAGTCACAGGCCCTTTGGGGAAAAACTGTTTTTT. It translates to CASSHRPFGEKLFF.

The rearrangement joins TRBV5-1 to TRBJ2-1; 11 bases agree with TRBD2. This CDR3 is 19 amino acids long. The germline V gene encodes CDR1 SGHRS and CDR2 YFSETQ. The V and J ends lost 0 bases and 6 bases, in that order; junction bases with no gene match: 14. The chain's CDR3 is CASSLVPSGRPDDGNEQFF. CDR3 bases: TGCGCCAGCAGCTTGGTGCCTAGCGGGAGGCCTGACGATGGCAATGAGCAGTTCTTC.

The CDR3 coding sequence is TGTGCCATCAGCTGGGCCGATACGACTGGAAACACCATATATTTT. This encodes CAISWADTTGNTIYF. The chain is built from TRBV10-3 and TRBJ1-3; D is undetermined. The CDR3 sequence is 15 residues long. Germline CDR1 and CDR2: ENHRY and SYGVKD. With 6 bases removed from V and 2 bases from J, the gap between germline ends came to 14 bases.

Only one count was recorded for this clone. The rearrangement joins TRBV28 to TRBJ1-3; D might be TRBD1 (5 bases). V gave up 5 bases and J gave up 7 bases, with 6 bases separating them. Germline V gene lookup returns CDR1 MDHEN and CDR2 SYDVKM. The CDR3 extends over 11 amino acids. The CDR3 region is CASSRQNTIYF. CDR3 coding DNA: TGTGCCAGCAGTCGACAGAACACCATATATTTT.

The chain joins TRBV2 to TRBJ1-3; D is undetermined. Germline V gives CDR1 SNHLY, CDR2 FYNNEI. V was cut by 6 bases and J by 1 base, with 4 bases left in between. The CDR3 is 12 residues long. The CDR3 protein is CASRTSGNTIYF. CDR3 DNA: TGTGCCAGCAGGACATCTGGAAACACCATATATTTT.

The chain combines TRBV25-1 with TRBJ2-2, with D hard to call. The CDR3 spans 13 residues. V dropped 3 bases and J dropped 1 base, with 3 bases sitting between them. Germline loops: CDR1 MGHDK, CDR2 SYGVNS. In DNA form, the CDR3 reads TGTGCCAGCAGTGACAGGAACACCGGGGAGCTGTTTTTT. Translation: CASSDRNTGELFF.

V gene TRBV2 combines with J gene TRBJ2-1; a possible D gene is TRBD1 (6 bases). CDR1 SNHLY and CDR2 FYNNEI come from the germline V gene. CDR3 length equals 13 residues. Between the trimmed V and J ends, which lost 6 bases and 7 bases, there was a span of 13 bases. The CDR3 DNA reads TGTGCCAGCAGGACAGGCCGGGATAATGAGCAGTTCTTC. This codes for CASRTGRDNEQFF.

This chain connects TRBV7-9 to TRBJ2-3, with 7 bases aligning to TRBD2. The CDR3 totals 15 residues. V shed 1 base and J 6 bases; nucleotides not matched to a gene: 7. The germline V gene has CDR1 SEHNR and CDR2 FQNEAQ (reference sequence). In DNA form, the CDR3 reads TGTGCCAGCAGCTTAGTGGGCGGGAGTATGGATACGCAGTATTTT. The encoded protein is CASSLVGGSMDTQYF. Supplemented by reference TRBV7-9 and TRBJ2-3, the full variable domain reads DTGVSQNPRHKITKRGQNVTFRCDPISEHNRLYWYRQTLGQGPEFLTYFQNEAQLEKSRLLSDRFSAERPKGSFSTLEIQRTEQGDSAMYLCASSLVGGSMDTQYFGPGTRLTVL.

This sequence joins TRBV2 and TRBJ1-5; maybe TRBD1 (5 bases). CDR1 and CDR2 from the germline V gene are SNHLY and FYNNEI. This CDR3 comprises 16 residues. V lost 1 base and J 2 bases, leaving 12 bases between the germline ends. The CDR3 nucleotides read TGTGCCAGCAGTGAAGGGAAAGGGGTAGGCAATCAGCCCCAGCATTTT. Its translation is CASSEGKGVGNQPQHF.

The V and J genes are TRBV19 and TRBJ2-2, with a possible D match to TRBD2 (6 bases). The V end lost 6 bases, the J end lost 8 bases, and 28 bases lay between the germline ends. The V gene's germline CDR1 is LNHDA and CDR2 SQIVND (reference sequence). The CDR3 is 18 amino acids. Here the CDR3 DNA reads TGTGCCAGTAGACGGTCTCTCCTCGTCGGGGGTGTATTAGGGGAGCTGTTTTTT. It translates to CASRRSLLVGGVLGELFF.

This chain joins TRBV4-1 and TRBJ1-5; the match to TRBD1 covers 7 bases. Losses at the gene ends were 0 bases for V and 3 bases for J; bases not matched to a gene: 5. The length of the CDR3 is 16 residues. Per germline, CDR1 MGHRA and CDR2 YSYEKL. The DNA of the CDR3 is TGCGCCAGCAGCCAAGATGAGGGACAGCTCAATCAGCCCCAGCATTTT. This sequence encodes CASSQDEGQLNQPQHF.

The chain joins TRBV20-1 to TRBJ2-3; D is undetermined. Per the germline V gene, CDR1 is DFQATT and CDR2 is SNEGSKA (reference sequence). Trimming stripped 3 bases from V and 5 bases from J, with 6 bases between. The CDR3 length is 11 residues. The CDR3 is CSASLVDTQYF. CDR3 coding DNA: TGCAGTGCTAGTCTAGTAGATACGCAGTATTTT.

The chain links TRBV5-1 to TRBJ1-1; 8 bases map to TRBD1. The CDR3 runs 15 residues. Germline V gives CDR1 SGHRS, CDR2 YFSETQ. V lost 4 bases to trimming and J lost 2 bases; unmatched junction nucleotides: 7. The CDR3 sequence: CASSGATGVNTEAFF. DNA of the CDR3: TGCGCCAGCAGCGGCGCGACAGGGGTAAACACTGAAGCTTTCTTT.

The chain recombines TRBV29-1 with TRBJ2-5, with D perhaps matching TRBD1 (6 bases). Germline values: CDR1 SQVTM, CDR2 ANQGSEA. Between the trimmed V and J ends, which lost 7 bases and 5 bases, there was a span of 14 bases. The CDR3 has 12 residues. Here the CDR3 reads CSARTGLETQYF. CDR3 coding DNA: TGCAGCGCCCGAACAGGGCTGGAGACCCAGTACTTC.

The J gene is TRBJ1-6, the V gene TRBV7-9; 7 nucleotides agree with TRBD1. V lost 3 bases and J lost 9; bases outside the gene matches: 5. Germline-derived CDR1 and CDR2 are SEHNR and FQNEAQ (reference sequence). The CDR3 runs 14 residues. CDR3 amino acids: CASSFDREGSPLHF. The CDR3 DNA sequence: TGTGCCAGCAGCTTCGACAGGGAAGGTTCACCCCTCCACTTT.

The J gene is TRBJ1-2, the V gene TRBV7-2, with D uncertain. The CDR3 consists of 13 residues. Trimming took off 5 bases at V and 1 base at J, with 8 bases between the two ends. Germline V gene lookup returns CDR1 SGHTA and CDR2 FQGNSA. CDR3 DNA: TGTGCCAGCAGCCCTAGAAATAACTATGGCTACACCTTC. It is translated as CASSPRNNYGYTF.

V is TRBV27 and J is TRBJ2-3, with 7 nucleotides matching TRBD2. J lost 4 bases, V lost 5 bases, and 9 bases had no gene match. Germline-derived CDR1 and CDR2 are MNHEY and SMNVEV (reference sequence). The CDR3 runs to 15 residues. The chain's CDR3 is CASSLTGTISDTQYF. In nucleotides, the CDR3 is TGTGCCAGCAGTCTTACCGGGACTATTTCAGATACGCAGTATTTT.